The 8 T cell receptor beta chains below all came from one sample that was sequenced in a study of blood T cell repertoires in COVID-19. Assay: immunoSEQ multiplex PCR; the TCRdb copy retains only in-frame clones and omits some. In the table there are 85,000 to 130,000 clones, over 55% of which are singletons. The sequenced material came from peripheral blood. These receptors were taken from a human donor with acute or convalescent COVID-19. The donor label of this sample is uncertain.

The chain recombines TRBV19 with TRBJ1-4; D call uncertain. CDR3 size: 14 residues. The ends were cut back, 2 bases at V and 7 bases at J, with 11 bases in the middle. Germline V gene lookup returns CDR1 LNHDA and CDR2 SQIVND (reference sequence). The CDR3 sequence is CASSISPRGEKLFF. The CDR3 nucleotides read TGTGCCAGTAGTATATCTCCCCGGGGTGAAAAACTGTTTTTT.

This clone was observed at least ten times. The rearrangement links TRBV4-1 to TRBJ1-1, with TRBD1 identical over 7 bases. The V segment lost 4 bases and the J segment 0 bases; nucleotides outside the gene matches: 14. The germline gives CDR1 MGHRA, CDR2 YSYEKL. The length of the CDR3 is 18 residues. Here the CDR3 DNA reads TGCGCCAGCAGCCTCTGGGCACAGGGGCTAACCATGAACACTGAAGCTTTCTTT. It is translated as CASSLWAQGLTMNTEAFF.

This clone was found a few times. The J gene is TRBJ2-1, the V gene TRBV5-1, with D possibly being TRBD1 (6 bases). The germline CDR1 and CDR2 sequences are SGHRS and YFSETQ. The CDR3 covers 14 residues. Trimming took 4 bases from V and 9 from J, leaving 17 bases between them. The CDR3 sequence: CASSAVQGLGEQFF. For the CDR3, the DNA is TGCGCCAGCAGCGCTGTACAGGGTCTTGGTGAGCAGTTCTTC.

The gene calls are TRBV7-9 and TRBJ1-5; TRBD1 aligns across 9 bases. Germline V lookup: CDR1 SEHNR, CDR2 FQNEAQ (reference sequence). The CDR3 extends over 14 amino acids. Trimming removed 5 bases from V and 3 bases from J; junction bases left unmatched: 2. CDR3 DNA sequence: TGTGCCAGCAGCCGGGACAGGGTCAATCAGCCCCAGCATTTT. Encoded protein: CASSRDRVNQPQHF.

This clone was recorded only once. This chain uses TRBV5-1 with TRBJ1-1; TRBD1 is a possible D gene (5 bases). Trimming pared 5 bases from V and 0 bases from J, leaving 8 bases between. Germline V CDR1 and CDR2: SGHRS, YFSETQ. The CDR3 length is 13 residues. The CDR3 reads CASSPDMNTEAFF. CDR3 nucleotides: TGCGCCAGCAGTCCGGACATGAACACTGAAGCTTTCTTT.

Concerning this clone: Relative to the germline gene, one junction end is altered; a read error may explain this. Other DNA sequences within the sample encode an identical CDR3. J is TRBJ1-2 and V is TRBV3-1 (or the pseudogene TRBV3-2); 7 positions agree with TRBD1. Germline CDR1 reads LGHDT; CDR2 reads YNNKEL (reference sequence). CDR3 length: 17 residues. This CDR3 is CASSQSSHLDRVYGYTF. The CDR3 DNA reads TGTGCCAGCAGCCAATCTTCCCACTTAGACAGGGTCTATGGCTACACCTTT.

The chain combines TRBV11-2 with TRBJ2-1; D may be TRBD2 (5 bases). V lost 0 bases to trimming and J lost 5 bases, with 8 bases between them. Germline CDR1 SGHAT, CDR2 FQNNGV. This CDR3 is built from 14 residues. The CDR3 loop is CASSLDGNHNEQFF. DNA for the CDR3: TGTGCCAGCAGCTTAGACGGGAACCACAATGAGCAGTTCTTC.

The V gene is TRBV6-5, the J gene TRBJ2-3; 10 bases line up with TRBD2. CDR3 length: 14 amino acids. Per the germline V gene, CDR1 is MNHEY and CDR2 is SVGAGI. V dropped 2 bases and J dropped 7; count of bases not matched to a gene: 3. The CDR3, as DNA: TGTGCCAGCAGTTACAGCGGGGGGGAAAATACGCAGTATTTT. It yields the protein CASSYSGGENTQYF.